This entry is about one T cell receptor beta chain. The antigen remains unidentified. These data belong to a study of cytomegalovirus exposure and HLA in healthy donors. Per the germline V gene, CDR1 is MNHEY and CDR2 is SMNVEV (reference sequence). The CDR3 is made up of 12 amino acids. V was clipped by 7 bases and J by 5 bases; unmatched bases: 4. PCR used 60 Vbeta primers and 13 Jbeta primers. TCRdb's table, derived via immunoSEQ multiplex PCR, lists solely in-frame clones and lacks some. This sample yields 150,000 to 200,000 clones, of which roughly 80% are seen a single time; 1.6% belongs to the top ten. Regarding the study as a whole: Versus the approximately 720-donor mean, an Asian-associated ancestry cluster reportedly showed fewer N-insertions in a later analysis. In an earlier analysis, most TCR beta V segments were productive about 87% or about 30% of the time. Later genetic work tied a missense DCLRE1C variant to beta-chain V and J trimming.

The specimen sequenced was PBMCs. This TCR came from a woman aged 50 to 60 in good health and CMV-seronegative. The chain links TRBV27 to TRBJ2-7, with 8 positions matching TRBD1. CDR3 DNA sequence: TGTGCCAGCACCGGACAGGGACACGAGCAGTACTTC. This sequence encodes CASTGQGHEQYF.